A selection of T cell receptor beta chains follows, all from one sample in a study of naive and memory T cell subsets. A single record per CDR3 protein comes from TCRdb applying MiXCR to the 5' RACE reads. The table has tens of thousands of distinct CDR3 sequences, approximately 8% seen once; the top ten hold approximately 9.7%. Receptor source: a female donor in good health. Both conserved end residues are part of each CDR3. The D gene is left open where the match is weak. Only part of the rows carry a size: once, few, many, or a class if the clone is expanded.

cdr3_nt cdr3_aa clone_size v_call d_call j_call
TGTGCCATCAGTGATTGGAAACAGGGTGAGCAGTACTTC CAISDWKQGEQYF many TRBV10-3 NA TRBJ2-7
TGTGCCAGCAGGTACAACGAACGCAACTATGGCTACACCTTC CASRYNERNYGYTF NA TRBV2 NA TRBJ1-2
TGTGCCAGCAGCTTAACGGCTAGCGGGGGGCCCCTAAGCTCCTACAATGAGCAGTTCTTC CASSLTASGGPLSSYNEQFF few TRBV7-3 TRBD2 TRBJ2-1
TGTGCCAGCAGCTTTCAAGGGCCAAATGAAAAACTGTTTTTT CASSFQGPNEKLFF many TRBV7-9 NA TRBJ1-4
TGTGCCAGCAGTGGACAGGGTAGCAATCAGCCCCAGCATTTT CASSGQGSNQPQHF few TRBV12-3/TRBV12-4 TRBD1 TRBJ1-5
TGTGCCAGCAGCATGAATGGGGGATATAATGAAAAACTGTTTTTT CASSMNGGYNEKLFF many TRBV28 NA TRBJ1-4
TGTGCCAGCAGTACCGGGGGGGCCACAGATACGCAGTATTTT CASSTGGATDTQYF few TRBV5-6 TRBD2 TRBJ2-3
TGTGCCAGCAGTTGGGGGGGACAGTACGAGCAGTACTTC CASSWGGQYEQYF many TRBV12-3/TRBV12-4 NA TRBJ2-7
TGTGCCAGTAGTATGCGGAGATCAGATACGCAGTATTTT CASSMRRSDTQYF many TRBV19 NA TRBJ2-3
TGCGCCAGCAGCCCGGATTTTCCCCTCAATGAGCAGTTCTTC CASSPDFPLNEQFF few TRBV5-1 NA TRBJ2-1
TGTGCCAGCAGTGAGGGACTAGCGGACCACAATGAGCAGTTCTTC CASSEGLADHNEQFF NA TRBV2 TRBD2 TRBJ2-1
TGTGCCATCAGTGAGTCGAATCGGGTTCAAGAGACCCAGTACTTC CAISESNRVQETQYF few TRBV10-3 NA TRBJ2-5
TGTGCCATCAGCCTGGGGCAGATGAACACTGAAGCTTTCTTT CAISLGQMNTEAFF many TRBV10-3 NA TRBJ1-1
TGTGCCAGCAGCTTAATCCACACAGATACGCAGTATTTT CASSLIHTDTQYF few TRBV7-3 NA TRBJ2-3
TGTGCCAGCAGTTACAGGGGGACCGGGGAGCTGTTTTTT CASSYRGTGELFF many TRBV6-5 NA TRBJ2-2
TGTGCCAGCAGCCGTACAGTCGACGCTGGAAACACCATATATTTT CASSRTVDAGNTIYF NA TRBV9 NA TRBJ1-3
TGCAGCGTTGAGACCCCGGACAGGACGTCCAATGAGCAGTTCTTC CSVETPDRTSNEQFF few TRBV29-1 TRBD1 TRBJ2-1
TGTGCCAGCAGTTTCCAAGAGACCCAGTACTTC CASSFQETQYF many TRBV27 NA TRBJ2-5
TGTGCCAGCAGCTTACTAGGGGTAGCGGGGGGCCCCTACAATGAGCAGTTCTTC CASSLLGVAGGPYNEQFF few TRBV7-3 TRBD2 TRBJ2-1
TGTGCCAGCAGCAGACAGGGGGCGAGAGGGACTAACACCATATATTTT CASSRQGARGTNTIYF many TRBV7-2 TRBD1 TRBJ1-3
TGCAGTGCTCAGAGGACTAGCGGGGGGACCTACAATGAGCAGTTCTTC CSAQRTSGGTYNEQFF few TRBV20-1 TRBD2 TRBJ2-1
TGTGCCAGCACCTTCCCCCGGAGAACCGGGGAGCTGTTTTTT CASTFPRRTGELFF many TRBV7-2 NA TRBJ2-2
TGTGCCTGGAGTGTACTTCGGAGGTCCAGGGGCTATGGCTACACCTTC CAWSVLRRSRGYGYTF NA TRBV30 NA TRBJ1-2
TGTGCCAGCAGTGAAGCGCAAGAGGGATCCCCCTACTCTGGGGCCAACGTCCTGACTTTC CASSEAQEGSPYSGANVLTF NA TRBV6-1 NA TRBJ2-6
TGCGCCAGCAGCCAAGATCTTGAGGGGTTAGAGACCCAGTACTTC CASSQDLEGLETQYF many TRBV4-3 NA TRBJ2-5
TGTGCCAGCAAGCGTGCAGGCTCCTACAATGAGCAGTTCTTC CASKRAGSYNEQFF NA TRBV7-2 NA TRBJ2-1
TGTGCTAGTGCCCAATCCAGGCAGAACACTGAAGCTTTCTTT CASAQSRQNTEAFF many TRBV12-5 NA TRBJ1-1
TGTGCCAGCAGCTCGACTAGCGGGGGCCTACCCTACGAGCAGTACTTC CASSSTSGGLPYEQYF few TRBV5-6 TRBD2 TRBJ2-7
TGCAGCGTTGAAGGGGGACAGGGACGGACTAAGGACATGCAGTACTTC CSVEGGQGRTKDMQYF once TRBV29-1 TRBD1 TRBJ2-4
TGTGCCAGCAGTGCGGCGGGGTTTCAGCCCCAGCATTTT CASSAAGFQPQHF few TRBV6-5 NA TRBJ1-5
TGCGCCAGCAGCCAAGGTGTCGGGGGGTATTTACCTAGCACAGATACGCAGTATTTT CASSQGVGGYLPSTDTQYF NA TRBV4-3 TRBD2 TRBJ2-3
TGTGCCAGCAGCTTAGTGCAGTCCTACGAGCAGTACTTC CASSLVQSYEQYF many TRBV11-1 NA TRBJ2-7
TGTGCCACTTACGATCTGGGTAACTATGGCTACACCTTC CATYDLGNYGYTF NA TRBV6-1 NA TRBJ1-2
TGCGCCAGCAGCTTGGGAAGTCCCAATTCACCCCTCCACTTT CASSLGSPNSPLHF many TRBV5-1 NA TRBJ1-6
TGTGCCAGCAGTTACTCAGGGGGGACTGGTTATGGCTACACCTTC CASSYSGGTGYGYTF many TRBV6-6 NA TRBJ1-2
TGTGCCAGCAGCCCCCGACTAGCGGGGGGGCTCACAGATACGCAGTATTTT CASSPRLAGGLTDTQYF few TRBV9 TRBD2 TRBJ2-3
TGTGCCAGCACCTCCTCGGGAGGGGGGAACGAGCAGTACTTC CASTSSGGGNEQYF many TRBV13 TRBD2 TRBJ2-7
TGCAGTGCTAAGACAGGGGGGGCCTATAATTCACCCCTCCACTTT CSAKTGGAYNSPLHF NA TRBV20-1 TRBD1 TRBJ1-6
TGTGCTAGTGGGCGTGACAGGGACGAAAAACTGTTTTTT CASGRDRDEKLFF NA TRBV12-5 TRBD1 TRBJ1-4
TGTGCCACCTCGGGACAGCTGAGGTCCGAGCAGTACTTC CATSGQLRSEQYF few TRBV28 TRBD1 TRBJ2-7
TGCGCCAGCAGCCAGCACAGGGCGGACAATCAGCCCCAGCATTTT CASSQHRADNQPQHF few TRBV4-3 NA TRBJ1-5
TGTGCCAGCAGCTCGACGGGGGGTTCACCCCTCCACTTT CASSSTGGSPLHF many TRBV7-2 NA TRBJ1-6
TGCAGCGTTGAAAGGGACAGGGGTTACGAGCAGTACTTC CSVERDRGYEQYF few TRBV29-1 TRBD1 TRBJ2-7
TGTGCCAGCAGTGGTGGTTTGGGCAATCAGCCCCAGCATTTT CASSGGLGNQPQHF NA TRBV25-1 NA TRBJ1-5
TGTGCCAGCAGTACTCGACAGGGGGAGTACGAGCAGTACTTC CASSTRQGEYEQYF many TRBV27 TRBD1 TRBJ2-7
TGTGCCAGCAGCTCCCCTGCGGGGAAGACAGATACGCAGTATTTT CASSSPAGKTDTQYF many TRBV5-4 NA TRBJ2-3
TGTGCCAGCAGTTCGACTAGCGGGGGTGATACGCAGTATTTT CASSSTSGGDTQYF few TRBV11-3 TRBD2 TRBJ2-3
TGTGCCAGCAGTTTAGTCCCGACAGCATACCAAGAGACCCAGTACTTC CASSLVPTAYQETQYF few TRBV12-3/TRBV12-4 NA TRBJ2-5
TGTGCCACTAACGCCCAGGGTGTCTACACTGAAGCTTTCTTT CATNAQGVYTEAFF few TRBV10-3 NA TRBJ1-1
TGTGCCAGCAGCTTTAAAGACGGCTCGGGGACAGATACGCAGTATTTT CASSFKDGSGTDTQYF many TRBV5-4 NA TRBJ2-3
TGTGCCAGCAGCTTAGGGACCGCTTATGAAGCTTTCTTT CASSLGTAYEAFF NA TRBV7-9 NA TRBJ1-1
TGTGCCAGCAGCTTAGGGGGCAGCGAGGGTCAGCCCCAGCATTTT CASSLGGSEGQPQHF few TRBV7-9 NA TRBJ1-5
TGCAGTGCTAGAAAGGGAGTCAACACAGATACGCAGTATTTT CSARKGVNTDTQYF many TRBV20-1 NA TRBJ2-3
TGTGCCAGCAGCTTCGATGTCTATTCACCCCTCCACTTT CASSFDVYSPLHF few TRBV11-2 NA TRBJ1-6
TGTGCCAGCAGCTTAAGCCCACAGACGCGCGAGCAGTACTTC CASSLSPQTREQYF many TRBV13 NA TRBJ2-7